One sample yielded the 24 T cell receptor beta chains listed below, sequenced in a study of blood T cell repertoires in COVID-19. Profiling relied on immunoSEQ multiplex PCR, and the TCRdb table lists in-frame clones only, not all of them. The sample has about 320,000 clones, 89% seen once. Sequencing used PBMCs or T cells enriched from blood (not recorded which). The receptors here all came from a man in his fifties or sixties who had recovered from COVID-19.

The chain has TRBV18 and TRBJ1-5; possible D gene TRBD1, 6 bases. The germline V gene has CDR1 KGHSH and CDR2 LQKENI. The CDR3 spans 14 residues. Trimming pared 4 bases from V and 6 bases from J, leaving 13 bases between. For the CDR3, the DNA is TGTGCCAGCTCACTTCAGGGGAATAGTCAGCCCCAGCATTTT. Residues: CASSLQGNSQPQHF.

This chain uses TRBV15 with TRBJ2-7, with a weak D call TRBD2 (6 bases). The CDR3 covers 15 residues. Trimming removed 0 bases from V and 0 bases from J, with 9 bases in between. Germline values: CDR1 LNHNV, CDR2 YYDKDF (reference sequence). CDR3 sequence (DNA): TGTGCCACCAGCAGAGATGGAGGGAGCTCCTACGAGCAGTACTTC. This codes for CATSRDGGSSYEQYF. The full variable domain, with the rest looked up from reference TRBV15 and TRBJ2-7, is DAMVIQNPRYQVTQFGKPVTLSCSQTLNHNVMYWYQQKSSQAPKLLFHYYDKDFNNEADTPDNFQSRRPNTSFCFLDIRSPGLGDTAMYLCATSRDGGSSYEQYFGPGTRLTVT.

With respect to this clone: At one boundary the junction diverges from the germline segment, which might be a read error. V usage is TRBV7-7 and J usage is TRBJ2-1; D unresolved. This CDR3 has 15 residues. In germline, CDR1 is SSHAT, CDR2 FNYEAQ (reference sequence). In nucleotides, the CDR3 is TGTGCTAGCAGCCGATATGAACGTGGGCTGGCTGAGCAGTTCTTC. Translation: CASSRYERGLAEQFF.

CDR3 sequence (DNA): TGTGCCAGCAGCCCTAGCGGGAGAGGTGATACGCAGTATTTT. It is translated as CASSPSGRGDTQYF. The rearrangement links TRBV7-9 to TRBJ2-3; 10 bases match TRBD2. The germline gives CDR1 SEHNR, CDR2 FQNEAQ (reference sequence). The CDR3 has 14 residues. Trimming at V came to 5 bases and at J to 6 bases, leaving 5 bases not matched to a gene. Full variable domain (missing parts from reference TRBV7-9 and TRBJ2-3): DTGVSQNPRHKITKRGQNVTFRCDPISEHNRLYWYRQTLGQGPEFLTYFQNEAQLEKSRLLSDRFSAERPKGSFSTLEIQRTEQGDSAMYLCASSPSGRGDTQYFGPGTRLTVL.

This clone was seen only once. The V call is TRBV5-1, the J call TRBJ1-1; D gene ambiguous. Germline CDR1 and CDR2: SGHRS and YFSETQ. This CDR3 is 14 amino acids long. V was trimmed by 1 base and J by 0 bases, leaving 7 bases between them. In DNA form, the CDR3 reads TGCGCCAGCAGCTTGTCAGATTTGAACACTGAAGCTTTCTTT. Its protein is CASSLSDLNTEAFF.

The genes are TRBV10-3 and TRBJ2-7; 12 bases agree with TRBD2. The CDR3 extends over 16 amino acids. The germline CDR1 and CDR2 sequences are ENHRY and SYGVKD. V shed 4 bases and J 5 bases; nucleotides not matched to a gene: 9. The CDR3 region has the DNA TGTGCCATCAGTGGACCAACCCTAGCGGGAGGGGACGAGCAGTACTTC. Encoded protein: CAISGPTLAGGDEQYF.

The J gene is TRBJ1-4, the V gene TRBV7-9, with D tentatively TRBD1 (6 bases). CDR1 and CDR2 from the germline V gene are SEHNR and FQNEAQ (reference sequence). This CDR3 has 17 residues. V was shortened by 5 bases and J by 7 bases, with 23 bases between the two germline ends. CDR3 amino acids: CASSPRLTGPGREKLFF. The CDR3 DNA reads TGTGCCAGCAGCCCACGGTTAACAGGGCCCGGTCGTGAAAAACTGTTTTTT.

The gene calls are TRBV3-1 (or the pseudogene TRBV3-2) and TRBJ2-4, with D possibly matching TRBD1 (5 bases). Trimming took 1 base from V and 3 from J, leaving 10 bases between them. The CDR3 consists of 15 residues. Germline CDR1 LGHDT, CDR2 YNNKEL (reference sequence). The CDR3 sequence: CASSQGWGVKNIQYF. The CDR3 region has the DNA TGTGCCAGCAGCCAAGGGTGGGGCGTCAAAAACATTCAGTACTTC.

The chain couples TRBV4-2 to TRBJ2-7; 8 bases match TRBD1. V was clipped by 0 bases and J by 3 bases; unmatched bases: 4. This CDR3 is 15 amino acids long. CDR1 LGHNA and CDR2 YNFKEQ come from the germline V gene. CDR3 DNA: TGTGCCAGCAGCCAAGATTTAACAGGGGGCTACGAGCAGTACTTC. Translating gives CASSQDLTGGYEQYF.

This chain links TRBV28 with TRBJ1-4; a possible D gene is TRBD1 (5 bases). The CDR3 extends over 14 amino acids. Germline-derived CDR1 and CDR2 are MDHEN and SYDVKM. Trimming shortened V by 8 bases and J by 6 bases, and 16 bases separated the two germline ends. The CDR3 sequence: CASRLWGFDEKLFF. In DNA, the CDR3 is TGTGCCAGCCGTCTATGGGGCTTCGATGAAAAACTGTTTTTT.

This chain uses TRBV5-1 with TRBJ2-2; TRBD2 matches 7 bases. J gave up 0 bases and V 0 bases, and 5 bases lay outside the gene matches. The CDR3 loop spans 17 amino acids. Germline V lookup: CDR1 SGHRS, CDR2 YFSETQ. As DNA, the CDR3 is TGCGCCAGCAGCTTGGCGGCTAGCGGAGCGAACACCGGGGAGCTGTTTTTT. It is translated as CASSLAASGANTGELFF.

The chain couples TRBV7-6 to TRBJ2-6; possibly TRBD2 for D (5 bases). Per germline, CDR1 SGHVS and CDR2 FNYEAQ. Trimming took off 0 bases at V and 0 bases at J, with 12 bases between the two ends. CDR3 size: 18 residues. As DNA, the CDR3 is TGTGCCAGCAGCTTAGCGCTGGCGGGCATCTCTGGGGCCAACGTCCTGACTTTC. Amino acid sequence: CASSLALAGISGANVLTF.

The chain carries TRBV27 and TRBJ2-5; 7 bases are a match to TRBD1. Germline assignment: CDR1 MNHEY and CDR2 SMNVEV (reference sequence). Trimming took 4 bases from V and 4 from J; bases not matched to a gene: 9. This CDR3 spans 15 amino acids. The CDR3 spells CASSSTNRGGETQYF. The CDR3 DNA sequence: TGTGCCAGCAGTTCAACCAACAGGGGCGGAGAGACCCAGTACTTC.

The chain combines TRBV19 with TRBJ1-1; D possibly corresponds to TRBD1 (5 bases). Trimming cost V 8 bases and J 1 base, with 14 bases left between them. CDR3 size: 14 residues. Germline-derived CDR1 and CDR2 are LNHDA and SQIVND (reference sequence). In DNA, the CDR3 is TGTGCCAGTCACCCTTCAGACAGGAACACTGAAGCTTTCTTT. It codes for CASHPSDRNTEAFF.

The CDR3 loop reads CASSDSGTPRRKAYEQYF. The CDR3 coding sequence is TGTGCCAGCAGTGACTCCGGGACACCGAGAAGGAAAGCCTACGAGCAGTACTTC. The V call is TRBV6-4, the J call TRBJ2-7, with a possible D match to TRBD1 (6 bases). With 0 bases removed from V and 2 bases from J, the gap between germline ends came to 20 bases. From germline, CDR1 is MRHNA and CDR2 SNTAGT. The CDR3 has 18 amino acids.

V is TRBV6-2 or TRBV6-3 and J is TRBJ1-2; a weak D match, TRBD1 (6 bases). The V gene's germline CDR1 is MNHEY and CDR2 SVGEGT. The CDR3 contains 14 residues. Trimming removed 6 bases at V and 8 bases at J, with 19 bases between. The CDR3 DNA is TGTGCCAGCAGCAAGGGTACAGGGAGCATCGGCTACACCTTC. Translation gives CASSKGTGSIGYTF.

This chain uses TRBV6-1 with TRBJ2-3, with 9 bases fitting TRBD2. Germline lookup yields CDR1 MNHNS and CDR2 SASEGT. The CDR3 has 16 amino acids. The junction had 5 bases not matched to a gene; V was cut back by 0 bases and J by 4 bases. DNA of the CDR3: TGTGCCAGCAGTGAAGCGTGGCGGGAGGGCGCAGATACGCAGTATTTT. This encodes CASSEAWREGADTQYF.

The chain links TRBV24-1 to TRBJ2-7; a possible D gene is TRBD2 (7 bases). Germline CDR1 reads KGHDR; CDR2 reads SFDVKD. The CDR3 has 15 amino acids. Trimming shortened V by 4 bases and J by 2 bases, and 14 bases separated the two germline ends. CDR3 in amino acids: CATSDGGTTAYEQYF. For the CDR3, the DNA is TGTGCCACCAGTGACGGGGGGACAACGGCCTACGAGCAGTACTTC.

The chain joins TRBV6-5 to TRBJ1-1; D is unclear. Trimming cost V 0 bases and J 4 bases, with 15 bases left between them. This CDR3 contains 16 residues. Germline CDR1 is MNHEY and CDR2 is SVGAGI. The CDR3 DNA is TGTGCCAGCAGTTACTCCAGGACTGGAACGGGCACTGAAGCTTTCTTT. It specifies CASSYSRTGTGTEAFF.

The chain recombines TRBV5-5 with TRBJ1-2; D might be TRBD1 (6 bases). The CDR3 has 15 amino acids. The V and J ends lost 4 bases and 2 bases respectively, with 15 bases between them. CDR1 SGHKS and CDR2 YYEKEE come from the germline V gene (reference sequence). CDR3 protein: CASSQDHRENYGYTF. The CDR3 nucleotides read TGTGCCAGCAGCCAGGACCACAGGGAGAACTATGGCTACACCTTC.

Here the CDR3 DNA reads TGCAGTGCTAGTTCGGGACAGGGGAGAAGCTATGGCTACACCTTC. It translates to CSASSGQGRSYGYTF. This chain uses TRBV20-1 with TRBJ1-2, with TRBD1 matching 10 bases. Germline V gives CDR1 DFQATT, CDR2 SNEGSKA (reference sequence). V lost 3 bases, J lost 4 bases, and 8 bases stayed unmatched. The CDR3 loop spans 15 amino acids.

The V call is TRBV7-2, the J call TRBJ2-5, with D uncertain. The CDR3 has 16 residues. Trimming stripped 1 base from V and 1 base from J, with 13 bases between. The germline CDR1 and CDR2 sequences are SGHTA and FQGNSA. The CDR3 protein is CASSLVGRRRQETQYF. The DNA of the CDR3 is TGTGCCAGCAGCTTAGTGGGCAGGCGACGCCAAGAGACCCAGTACTTC.

The chain uses TRBV27 and TRBJ2-1, with D tentatively TRBD2 (7 bases). In germline, CDR1 is MNHEY, CDR2 SMNVEV (reference sequence). The CDR3 runs 14 residues. Trimming removed 7 bases at V and 4 bases at J, with 14 bases between. CDR3 bases: TGTGCCAGCACAGGGGCGGGAGCTTACAATGAGCAGTTCTTC. This sequence encodes CASTGAGAYNEQFF.

The gene calls are TRBV30 and TRBJ2-7; 9 nucleotides align to TRBD1. The V and J ends lost 5 bases and 6 bases, in that order; junction bases with no gene match: 8. This CDR3 has 13 residues. The V gene's germline CDR1 is GTSNPN and CDR2 SVGIG (reference sequence). DNA for the CDR3: TGTGCCTGGGGGGACAGGGTTGGCTCCGAGCAGTACTTC. Translating gives CAWGDRVGSEQYF.